Listed below are T cell receptor beta chains from one sample, sequenced in a study of blood T cell repertoires in COVID-19. Method: immunoSEQ multiplex PCR; TCRdb's copy keeps in-frame clones and lacks some. Here the sample spans roughly 57,000 clones, 60% to 80% being singletons. Material for sequencing was peripheral blood. The source is a man in his 70s with active or convalescent COVID-19. Each CDR3 is given with its conserved first and last residue. The D gene is left open where the match is weak. Clone size is not always given. Where it is, it says once, few, many or a class for expanded clones.

CDR3: CASRRGRNQPQHF
DNA: TGTGCCAGTCGAAGGGGGCGGAATCAGCCCCAGCATTTT
J: TRBJ1-5
V: TRBV19
length: 13
size: .
D: TRBD1

CDR3: CASSQEFDTRGYTF
DNA: TGCGCCAGCAGCCAAGAGTTCGACACTAGGGGCTACACCTTC
J: TRBJ1-2
V: TRBV4-1
length: 14
size: once
D: .

CDR3: CASSYTHGDSPLHF
DNA: TGTGCCAGCAGCTACACCCACGGGGATTCACCCCTCCACTTT
J: TRBJ1-6
V: TRBV6-5
length: 14
size: .
D: .

CDR3: CASSFGLAENTGELFF
DNA: TGTGCCAGCAGCTTTGGACTAGCGGAAAACACCGGGGAGCTGTTTTTT
J: TRBJ2-2
V: TRBV3-1/TRBV3-2
length: 16
size: .
D: TRBD2

CDR3: CAWSVWDTYNSPLHF
DNA: TGTGCCTGGAGTGTTTGGGACACATATAATTCACCCCTCCACTTT
J: TRBJ1-6
V: TRBV30
length: 15
size: .
D: .

CDR3: CASSPTVGGRRNEQFF
DNA: TGTGCCAGCAGCCCGACAGTTGGCGGGAGAAGGAATGAGCAGTTCTTC
J: TRBJ2-1
V: TRBV7-9
length: 16
size: .
D: TRBD2

CDR3: CASRIGTGGTRPEAFF
DNA: TGTGCCAGCAGAATCGGGACAGGGGGCACGAGGCCTGAAGCTTTCTTT
J: TRBJ1-1
V: TRBV7-2
length: 16
size: .
D: TRBD1

CDR3: CASSLAMTNYEQYF
DNA: TGTGCCAGCAGCTTGGCCATGACTAACTACGAGCAGTACTTC
J: TRBJ2-7
V: TRBV5-6
length: 14
size: .
D: .

CDR3: CASSGQGRSNQPQHF
DNA: TGTGCCAGCAGCGGCCAGGGGCGTAGCAATCAGCCCCAGCATTTT
J: TRBJ1-5
V: TRBV6-2/TRBV6-3
length: 15
size: .
D: .

CDR3: CASRPGQGVVYEQFF
DNA: TGTGCCAGTAGACCGGGACAGGGCGTTGTCTATGAGCAGTTCTTC
J: TRBJ2-1
V: TRBV19
length: 15
size: .
D: TRBD1

CDR3: CASSLSRDNFEQYF
DNA: TGTGCCAGCAGCTTATCCAGGGACAATTTCGAGCAGTACTTC
J: TRBJ2-7
V: TRBV7-2
length: 14
size: .
D: .

CDR3: CASSEGADYEQYF
DNA: TGTGCCAGCAGTGAAGGGGCCGACTACGAGCAGTACTTC
J: TRBJ2-7
V: TRBV6-1
length: 13
size: .
D: .

CDR3: CASSPGTSGGASDTQYF
DNA: TGTGCCAGCAGCCCTGGGACTAGCGGGGGGGCCTCAGATACGCAGTATTTT
J: TRBJ2-3
V: TRBV7-2
length: 17
size: .
D: TRBD2

CDR3: CASSQGLVGQGNEKLFF
DNA: TGCGCCAGCAGCCAAGGATTAGTGGGACAGGGGAATGAAAAACTGTTTTTT
J: TRBJ1-4
V: TRBV4-3
length: 17
size: .
D: TRBD1

CDR3: CASSYSLFQPQHF
DNA: TGTGCCAGCAGTTACTCCTTATTTCAGCCCCAGCATTTT
J: TRBJ1-5
V: TRBV6-6
length: 13
size: .
D: .

CDR3: CASSESAGGIFQPQHF
DNA: TGCGCCAGCAGTGAGTCGGCAGGGGGTATTTTTCAGCCCCAGCATTTT
J: TRBJ1-5
V: TRBV10-2
length: 16
size: .
D: TRBD1

CDR3: CAISEHAGSYGYTF
DNA: TGTGCCATCAGTGAGCACGCAGGGTCCTATGGCTACACCTTC
J: TRBJ1-2
V: TRBV10-3
length: 14
size: once
D: .

CDR3: CASSATQGYNEQFF
DNA: TGCGCCAGCAGCGCGACCCAGGGATACAATGAGCAGTTCTTC
J: TRBJ2-1
V: TRBV5-1
length: 14
size: .
D: .

CDR3: CASSLSLGTGNQPQHF
DNA: TGTGCCAGCAGCTTAAGCTTAGGGACAGGGAATCAGCCCCAGCATTTT
J: TRBJ1-5
V: TRBV7-8
length: 16
size: .
D: TRBD1

CDR3: CASSLVGTSSPGELFF
DNA: TGTGCCAGCAGCTTAGTCGGGACTAGTAGCCCCGGGGAGCTGTTTTTT
J: TRBJ2-2
V: TRBV7-2
length: 16
size: .
D: TRBD2

CDR3: CAIKGEGEAFF
DNA: TGTGCCATCAAGGGGGAAGGTGAAGCTTTCTTT
J: TRBJ1-1
V: TRBV10-3
length: 11
size: few
D: .

CDR3: CASSWTGALSGNTIYF
DNA: TGTGCCAGCAGCTGGACAGGGGCTCTCTCTGGAAACACCATATATTTT
J: TRBJ1-3
V: TRBV7-2
length: 16
size: .
D: TRBD1

CDR3: CATSDSPDKGHQPQHF
DNA: TGTGCCACCAGTGATTCACCGGACAAGGGCCATCAGCCCCAGCATTTT
J: TRBJ1-5
V: TRBV24-1
length: 16
size: .
D: .

CDR3: CASSLQGNTEAFF
DNA: TGTGCCAGCAGTCTACAGGGGAACACTGAAGCTTTCTTT
J: TRBJ1-1
V: TRBV12-3/TRBV12-4
length: 13
size: .
D: .

CDR3: CASSQDAGNPYGYTF
DNA: TGCGCCAGCAGCCAAGATGCGGGGAACCCCTATGGCTACACCTTC
J: TRBJ1-2
V: TRBV4-3
length: 15
size: .
D: .

CDR3: CASSFGGDEKLFF
DNA: TGTGCCAGCAGTTTTGGGGGGGATGAAAAACTGTTTTTT
J: TRBJ1-4
V: TRBV27
length: 13
size: few
D: .

CDR3: CASSASGTTTDTQYF
DNA: TGTGCCAGCAGTGCGTCGGGGACTACCACAGATACGCAGTATTTT
J: TRBJ2-3
V: TRBV2
length: 15
size: .
D: TRBD2

CDR3: CATSDGQGGPRPQHF
DNA: TGTGCCACCAGTGACGGACAGGGGGGACCGCGGCCCCAGCATTTT
J: TRBJ1-5
V: TRBV24-1
length: 15
size: .
D: TRBD1

CDR3: CASSLLAETQYF
DNA: TGTGCCAGCAGTTTACTAGCGGAGACCCAGTACTTC
J: TRBJ2-5
V: TRBV28
length: 12
size: .
D: .

CDR3: CASGTQWDTEAFF
DNA: TGTGCCAGCGGGACTCAATGGGACACTGAAGCTTTCTTT
J: TRBJ1-1
V: TRBV19
length: 13
size: once
D: .

CDR3: CASSSGTGGAEAFF
DNA: TGTGCCAGTTCCTCCGGGACAGGGGGCGCTGAAGCTTTCTTT
J: TRBJ1-1
V: TRBV6-5
length: 14
size: .
D: TRBD1

CDR3: CASSPPRQVSLRTEAFF
DNA: TGTGCCAGCTCACCTCCACGACAGGTCTCACTGCGCACTGAAGCTTTCTTT
J: TRBJ1-1
V: TRBV18
length: 17
size: .
D: .

CDR3: CSASIGEDEKLFF
DNA: TGCAGTGCTAGTATCGGGGAGGATGAAAAACTGTTTTTT
J: TRBJ1-4
V: TRBV20-1
length: 13
size: .
D: .

CDR3: CASSVFGQLNEKLFF
DNA: TGTGCCAGCAGCGTTTTTGGACAGCTAAATGAAAAACTGTTTTTT
J: TRBJ1-4
V: TRBV9
length: 15
size: .
D: .

CDR3: CAWSVLAGVGDTQYF
DNA: TGTGCCTGGAGTGTACTAGCGGGGGTTGGAGATACGCAGTATTTT
J: TRBJ2-3
V: TRBV30
length: 15
size: .
D: TRBD2

CDR3: CASSDQRGSYNEQFF
DNA: TGTGCCAGTAGTGACCAGCGGGGCTCCTACAATGAGCAGTTCTTC
J: TRBJ2-1
V: TRBV19
length: 15
size: .
D: TRBD2

CDR3: CATSRGEGAFGYTF
DNA: TGTGCCACCAGCAGAGGTGAGGGGGCTTTTGGCTACACCTTC
J: TRBJ1-2
V: TRBV15
length: 14
size: few
D: TRBD1

CDR3: CAISTTGTGDLYGYTF
DNA: TGTGCCATCAGCACCACCGGGACGGGGGATCTCTATGGCTACACCTTC
J: TRBJ1-2
V: TRBV10-3
length: 16
size: .
D: .

CDR3: CASSLGQSYGYTF
DNA: TGTGCCAGCAGCCTGGGACAGAGCTATGGCTACACCTTC
J: TRBJ1-2
V: TRBV7-9
length: 13
size: .
D: TRBD1

CDR3: CASSNRGLGTEAFF
DNA: TGTGCCAGCAGCAACAGGGGATTGGGTACTGAAGCTTTCTTT
J: TRBJ1-1
V: TRBV6-5
length: 14
size: .
D: TRBD1

CDR3: CASSMIQDTGELFF
DNA: TGTGCCAGTAGTATGATACAGGACACCGGGGAGCTGTTTTTT
J: TRBJ2-2
V: TRBV19
length: 14
size: .
D: .

CDR3: CATSRDPGFSGGYTF
DNA: TGTGCCACCAGCAGAGATCCTGGCTTTTCGGGGGGCTACACCTTC
J: TRBJ1-2
V: TRBV15
length: 15
size: .
D: .

CDR3: CAWSKGRQGTSYEQYF
DNA: TGTGCCTGGAGTAAGGGGCGGCAGGGGACGTCCTACGAGCAGTACTTC
J: TRBJ2-7
V: TRBV30
length: 16
size: .
D: .

CDR3: CASSQGQGDTEAFF
DNA: TGTGCCAGCAGCCAAGGACAGGGCGACACTGAAGCTTTCTTT
J: TRBJ1-1
V: TRBV7-3
length: 14
size: .
D: TRBD1

CDR3: CASRDGTDFNQPQHF
DNA: TGTGCCAGTAGGGACGGGACAGATTTTAATCAGCCCCAGCATTTT
J: TRBJ1-5
V: TRBV19
length: 15
size: .
D: TRBD1

CDR3: CASSSDRNEQFF
DNA: TGTGCCAGCAGCTCCGACAGAAATGAGCAGTTCTTC
J: TRBJ2-1
V: TRBV11-3
length: 12
size: .
D: .

CDR3: CASTLTEGGNTEAFF
DNA: TGTGCCAGCACGCTAACAGAGGGCGGCAACACTGAAGCTTTCTTT
J: TRBJ1-1
V: TRBV3-1/TRBV3-2
length: 15
size: .
D: .

CDR3: CASSLGQGEIYGYTF
DNA: TGTGCCAGCAGCTTAGGGCAGGGGGAGATCTATGGCTACACCTTC
J: TRBJ1-2
V: TRBV11-3
length: 15
size: few
D: TRBD1

CDR3: CASSADRGGQAAFF
DNA: TGTGCCAGCAGCGCGGACAGGGGGGGGCAGGCAGCTTTCTTT
J: TRBJ1-1
V: TRBV6-4
length: 14
size: .
D: TRBD1

CDR3: CSVILGLPYNEQFF
DNA: TGCAGCGTTATTTTGGGACTGCCCTACAATGAGCAGTTCTTC
J: TRBJ2-1
V: TRBV29-1
length: 14
size: .
D: .

CDR3: CASTWQGQGSQETQYF
DNA: TGTGCCAGCACCTGGCAGGGACAGGGGTCCCAAGAGACCCAGTACTTC
J: TRBJ2-5
V: TRBV7-9
length: 16
size: .
D: TRBD1

CDR3: CATSEADRGDEQYF
DNA: TGTGCCACCAGTGAGGCCGACAGGGGAGACGAGCAGTACTTC
J: TRBJ2-7
V: TRBV24-1
length: 14
size: .
D: TRBD1

CDR3: CSAGTSGSWLDTQYF
DNA: TGCAGCGCCGGGACTAGCGGGAGTTGGTTAGATACGCAGTATTTT
J: TRBJ2-3
V: TRBV29-1
length: 15
size: .
D: TRBD2